This T cell receptor beta chain appears in the sequencing data of a study of memory CD4+ T cells and cytomegalovirus serostatus. Profiling relied on immunoSEQ multiplex PCR, and the TCRdb table lists in-frame clones only, not all of them. This table has about 54,000 clones, about 80% appearing once. Single viable CD3+CD4+CD8-CD45RO+ cells were sorted as the memory CD4+ T cells. As regards this clone: Its target is not known.

General study results and limits: Each of approximately 69 CMV-associated TCRbeta sequences occurred in one to five individuals.

The clonotype comes from an adult in good health and CMV-seropositive. The specimen was memory CD4+ T cells from blood.

The CDR3 DNA reads TGTGCCTGGAGTGTACCGGGGACCTATGGCTACACCTTC. As protein: CAWSVPGTYGYTF. The chain couples TRBV30 to TRBJ1-2; the D gene is possibly TRBD1 (5 bases). Per germline, CDR1 GTSNPN and CDR2 SVGIG (reference sequence). V dropped 0 bases and J dropped 4 bases, with 9 bases sitting between them. CDR3 length equals 13 residues.